What follows are 21 T cell receptor beta chains derived from one specimen sequenced in a study of blood T cell repertoires in COVID-19. TCRdb's table, derived via immunoSEQ multiplex PCR, lists solely in-frame clones and lacks some. The sample holds 200,000 to 250,000 clones, roughly nine tenths seen once. Sequencing used peripheral blood. Receptor source: a man younger than 45 with acute or convalescent COVID-19.

The rearrangement joins TRBV6-5 to TRBJ1-6; no firm D call. Germline-derived CDR1 and CDR2 are MNHEY and SVGAGI. This CDR3 contains 15 residues. V was pared by 0 bases and J by 15 bases, with 18 bases between. Here the CDR3 DNA reads TGTGCCAGCAGTTACTCGTCGGGGATCGATCAACTCCTCCACTTT. Residues: CASSYSSGIDQLLHF.

Only one count was recorded for this clone. The chain uses TRBV28 and TRBJ1-5; no clear D. The germline V and J ends were trimmed by 7 bases and 4 bases, with 14 bases remaining between them. Germline-derived CDR1 and CDR2 are MDHEN and SYDVKM. The CDR3 has 14 amino acids. In DNA, the CDR3 is TGTGCCAGCACCCGGCTACGACTTAATCAGCCCCAGCATTTT. It encodes CASTRLRLNQPQHF.

The rearrangement uses TRBV24-1 and TRBJ2-1, with a possible D match to TRBD2 (6 bases). The V gene's germline CDR1 is KGHDR and CDR2 SFDVKD. This CDR3 is built from 13 residues. With 6 bases removed from V and 7 bases from J, the gap between germline ends came to 12 bases. CDR3 region: CATSNARGNEQFF. CDR3 nucleotides: TGTGCCACCAGTAATGCCCGGGGGAATGAGCAGTTCTTC.

J is TRBJ1-6 and V is TRBV13; D possibly corresponds to TRBD1 (6 bases). The ends were cut back, 1 base at V and 10 bases at J, with 8 bases in the middle. This CDR3 is built from 13 residues. The germline V gene encodes CDR1 PRHDT and CDR2 FYEKMQ (reference sequence). CDR3 in amino acids: CASSLDRDSPLHF. CDR3 sequence (DNA): TGTGCCAGCAGCTTAGACAGGGACTCACCCCTCCACTTT.

The gene calls are TRBV28 and TRBJ2-5; the match to TRBD2 covers 7 bases. Germline lookup yields CDR1 MDHEN and CDR2 SYDVKM. The CDR3 runs 13 residues. V dropped 10 bases and J dropped 5; count of bases not matched to a gene: 10. In DNA, the CDR3 is TGTGCCACCGATGGCGGGGGAGCGGAGACCCAGTACTTC. The encoded protein is CATDGGGAETQYF. The full variable domain, rest sourced from reference TRBV28 and TRBJ2-5, is DVKVTQSSRYLVKRTGEKVFLECVQDMDHENMFWYRQDPGLGLRLIYFSYDVKMKEKGDIPEGYSVSREKKERFSLILESASTNQTSMYLCATDGGGAETQYFGPGTRLLVL.

The chain has TRBV11-2 and TRBJ1-3, with no clear D. Germline V gives CDR1 SGHAT, CDR2 FQNNGV. The CDR3 is 16 amino acids. Deletions cut 6 bases from V and 3 bases from J, with 18 bases between. In nucleotides, the CDR3 is TGTGCCAGCAGTTCCGTCCGGGGAAAAGTTGGAAACACCATATATTTT. This translates into CASSSVRGKVGNTIYF.

The chain carries TRBV3-1 (or the pseudogene TRBV3-2) and TRBJ1-2; D is undetermined. CDR3 length: 14 amino acids. V was cut by 2 bases and J by 5 bases, with 12 bases left in between. Germline lookup yields CDR1 LGHDT and CDR2 YNNKEL (reference sequence). CDR3 nucleotide sequence: TGTGCCAGCAGCCAAACCACAGTCGGATATGGCTACACCTTC. Amino acids: CASSQTTVGYGYTF.

The chain couples TRBV1 to TRBJ2-3; TRBD2, the D gene given by the table, was not confirmed from the DNA. TRBV1 corresponds to a pseudogene. This CDR3 is built from 23 residues. Here the CDR3 DNA reads TGCACCAGCAGCCATTACCCGACTAGCGGGAGGCCCCGGGTGTATCCTAGCACAGATACGCAGTATTTT. It specifies CTSSHYPTSGRPRVYPSTDTQYF.

The chain is built from TRBV6-5 and TRBJ1-6; D might be TRBD1 (6 bases). The V gene lost 2 bases and the J gene lost 7 bases, with 15 bases spanning the gap. Germline CDR1 MNHEY, CDR2 SVGAGI. The CDR3 contains 16 residues. The CDR3: CASSYNTLGTNSPLHF. CDR3 sequence (DNA): TGTGCCAGCAGTTACAATACACTGGGGACAAATTCACCCCTCCACTTT.

The chain is built from TRBV13 and TRBJ2-7; 7 nucleotides agree with TRBD2. V shed 5 bases, J shed 3 bases, and the junction held 7 bases outside the gene matches. Germline CDR1 and CDR2: PRHDT and FYEKMQ (reference sequence). This CDR3 region has 14 residues. CDR3 bases: TGTGCCAGCAGCGACCGGGGGGACCTCTACGAGCAGTACTTC. Its translation: CASSDRGDLYEQYF.

This chain uses TRBV5-1 with TRBJ2-5; D not certain. CDR3 length: 13 amino acids. The ends were cut back, 4 bases at V and 4 bases at J, with 11 bases in the middle. Germline V gene data show CDR1 as SGHRS and CDR2 as YFSETQ. In DNA form, the CDR3 reads TGCGCCAGCAGCCCATACGGTGGAGAGACCCAGTACTTC. It yields the protein CASSPYGGETQYF. The entire variable domain, with the rest obtained from reference TRBV5-1 and TRBJ2-5, is as follows: KAGVTQTPRYLIKTRGQQVTLSCSPISGHRSVSWYQQTPGQGLQFLFEYFSETQRNKGNFPGRFSGRQFSNSRSEMNVSTLELGDSALYLCASSPYGGETQYFGPGTRLLVL.

The rearrangement links TRBV5-4 to TRBJ2-3, with D unresolved. The length of the CDR3 is 12 residues. V was shortened by 1 base and J by 6 bases, with 6 bases between the two germline ends. CDR1 and CDR2 from the germline V gene are SGHNT and YYREEE (reference sequence). The CDR3 sequence is CASSLSLDTQYF. In DNA form, the CDR3 reads TGTGCCAGCAGCTTGAGCTTGGATACGCAGTATTTT.

The genes are TRBV28 and TRBJ2-1; 12 nucleotides align to TRBD2. The V gene's germline CDR1 is MDHEN and CDR2 SYDVKM. This CDR3 has 17 residues. J was trimmed by 7 bases and V by 0 bases; bases with no gene match: 7. CDR3 region: CASSLWLAGGDGNEQFF. The CDR3 nucleotides are TGTGCCAGCAGTTTATGGCTAGCGGGAGGGGACGGTAATGAGCAGTTCTTC.

The rearrangement joins TRBV18 to TRBJ1-4; 7 positions agree with TRBD1. CDR3 length: 14 amino acids. Trimming took 4 bases from V and 7 from J; bases not matched to a gene: 6. Germline values: CDR1 KGHSH, CDR2 LQKENI. The CDR3 here is CASSLTGDGEKLFF. The CDR3, as DNA: TGTGCCAGCTCACTAACAGGGGACGGTGAAAAACTGTTTTTT.

The chain joins TRBV3-1 (or the pseudogene TRBV3-2) to TRBJ1-1; 8 bases line up with TRBD1. Per germline, CDR1 LGHDT and CDR2 YNNKEL (reference sequence). The CDR3 extends over 14 amino acids. J gave up 5 bases and V 2 bases, and 4 bases lay outside the gene matches. This CDR3 is CASSQRDRRTEAFF. As DNA, the CDR3 is TGTGCCAGCAGCCAACGGGACAGGAGAACTGAAGCTTTCTTT.

This clone has just a few counts. The chain has TRBV27 and TRBJ1-2, with TRBD1 matching 7 bases. V was pared by 3 bases and J by 4 bases, with 2 bases of the junction left unmatched. The germline CDR1 and CDR2 sequences are MNHEY and SMNVEV (reference sequence). The CDR3 consists of 13 residues. The CDR3 protein is CASSFRDSYGYTF. DNA of the CDR3: TGTGCCAGCAGTTTCCGGGACAGCTATGGCTACACCTTC.

This chain connects TRBV28 to TRBJ2-3, with 9 positions matching TRBD2. CDR3 length equals 16 residues. With V trimmed by 2 bases and J by 3 bases, 6 bases remained unmatched. Germline values: CDR1 MDHEN, CDR2 SYDVKM. This chain's CDR3 is CASSLAAGGWTDTQYF. The CDR3 bases are TGTGCCAGCAGTTTAGCAGCGGGAGGCTGGACAGATACGCAGTATTTT.

The genes are TRBV6-5 and TRBJ1-1; a possible D gene is TRBD1 (6 bases). The CDR3 extends over 15 amino acids. V was pared by 0 bases and J by 1 base, with 9 bases between. CDR1 MNHEY and CDR2 SVGAGI come from the germline V gene. This chain's CDR3 is CASSYSDRQNTEAFF. CDR3 nucleotide sequence: TGTGCCAGCAGTTACTCCGACAGGCAGAACACTGAAGCTTTCTTT.

V usage is TRBV2 and J usage is TRBJ1-2; D may be TRBD1 (6 bases). The ends were cut back, 9 bases at V and 3 bases at J, with 20 bases in the middle. Germline-derived CDR1 and CDR2 are SNHLY and FYNNEI. The CDR3 is made up of 15 amino acids. CDR3 residues: CASGSRQVRDYGYTF. The CDR3 nucleotides read TGTGCCAGTGGGAGCCGACAGGTTCGTGACTATGGCTACACCTTC.

A single count supports this clone. The chain is built from TRBV29-1 and TRBJ2-5, with 8 bases that match TRBD1. Germline loops: CDR1 SQVTM, CDR2 ANQGSEA. The CDR3 spans 13 residues. The V gene end was trimmed by 3 bases and the J gene end by 3 bases; junction bases not matched to a gene: 3. The CDR3 spells CSVETGEEETQYF. As DNA, the CDR3 is TGCAGCGTTGAGACAGGGGAGGAAGAGACCCAGTACTTC.

The chain is built from TRBV24-1 and TRBJ2-7, with D uncertain. Looked up from germline, CDR1 is KGHDR and CDR2 is SFDVKD. V shed 2 bases and J shed 5 bases, with 6 bases lying between them. CDR3 size: 12 residues. DNA of the CDR3: TGTGCCACCAGTGATTCAGTCCACGAGCAGTACTTC. The encoded protein is CATSDSVHEQYF.